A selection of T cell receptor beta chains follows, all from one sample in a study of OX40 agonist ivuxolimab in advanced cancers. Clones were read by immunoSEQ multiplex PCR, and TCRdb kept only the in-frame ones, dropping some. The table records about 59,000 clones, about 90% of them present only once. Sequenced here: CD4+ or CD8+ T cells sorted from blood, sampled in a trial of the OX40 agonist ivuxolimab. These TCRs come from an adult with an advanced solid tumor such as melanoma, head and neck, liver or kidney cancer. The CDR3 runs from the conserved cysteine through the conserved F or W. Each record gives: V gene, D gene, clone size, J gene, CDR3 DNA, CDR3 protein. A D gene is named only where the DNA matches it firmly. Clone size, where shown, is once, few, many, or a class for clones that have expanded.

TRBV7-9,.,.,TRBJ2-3,TGTGCCAGCAGCTCCGGGACTACAGATACGCAGTATTTT,CASSSGTTDTQYF
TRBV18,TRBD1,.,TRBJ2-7,TGTGCCAGCCTACTAGACAGGGAGTCCTCCTACGAGCAGTACTTC,CASLLDRESSYEQYF
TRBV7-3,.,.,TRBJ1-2,TGTGCCAGCAGCTTACAAACGGGAGTTAACTATGGCTACACCTTC,CASSLQTGVNYGYTF
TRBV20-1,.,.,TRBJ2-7,TGCAGTGCTAGAAGCAGGGACGAGCAGTACTTC,CSARSRDEQYF
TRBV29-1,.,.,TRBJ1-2,TGCAGCGCAAGGGACTCCAACTATGGCTACACCTTC,CSARDSNYGYTF
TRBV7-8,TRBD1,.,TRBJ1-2,TGTGCCAGCAGCTTAGCGGACAGGGGATCGGGTGGCTACACCTTC,CASSLADRGSGGYTF
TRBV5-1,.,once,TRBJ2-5,TGCGCCAGCAGCTTGTTTGGAGTCCAAGAGACCCAGTACTTC,CASSLFGVQETQYF
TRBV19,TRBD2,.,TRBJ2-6,TGTGCCAGTACCCTCGGAGGGACTAGCGGGGGGGCCAACGTCCTGACTTTC,CASTLGGTSGGANVLTF
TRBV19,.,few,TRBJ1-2,TGTGCCACCAGGTCTATGTCGGGTAGGGTAACGGGCTACACCTTC,CATRSMSGRVTGYTF
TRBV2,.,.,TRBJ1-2,TGTGCCAGCAGTGCCTCACAGGGATCCTATGGCTACACCTTC,CASSASQGSYGYTF
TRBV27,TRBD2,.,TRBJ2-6,TGTGCCAGCAGTTTGAGACTAGCGGGGGTCGGGGCCAACGTCCTGACTTTC,CASSLRLAGVGANVLTF
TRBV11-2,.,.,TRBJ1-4,TGTGCCAGCAGCTTGAGGGGTGGTTATGAAAAACTGTTTTTT,CASSLRGGYEKLFF
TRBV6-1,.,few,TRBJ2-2,TGTGCCAGCAGTGAAATCGGGCCCGCCGGGGAGCTGTTTTTT,CASSEIGPAGELFF
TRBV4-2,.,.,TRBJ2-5,TGTGCCAGCAGCCAAGATCTGGCCCCGGGGGAGACCCAGTACTTC,CASSQDLAPGETQYF
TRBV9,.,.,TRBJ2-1,TGTGCCAGCAGCGTAGGAGGGCGGTACTACAATGAGCAGTTCTTC,CASSVGGRYYNEQFF
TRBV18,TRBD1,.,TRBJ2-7,TGTGCCAGCTCACCACCGTACAGGGGTCCCCTCTCCTACGAGCAGTACTTC,CASSPPYRGPLSYEQYF
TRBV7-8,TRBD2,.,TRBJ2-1,TGTGCCAGCAGCTTATTTAGCGGGATTTACTACAATGAGCAGTTCTTC,CASSLFSGIYYNEQFF
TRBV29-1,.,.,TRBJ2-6,TGCAGCGTTGGACAGGCAAGCTCTGGGGCCAACGTCCTGACTTTC,CSVGQASSGANVLTF
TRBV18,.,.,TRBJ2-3,TGTGCCAGCTCCCCCAGCCTAGGACAGACAGATACGCAGTATTTT,CASSPSLGQTDTQYF
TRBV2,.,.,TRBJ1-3,TGTGCCAGCAGGCCACAGGGCCCTGGAAACACCATATATTTT,CASRPQGPGNTIYF
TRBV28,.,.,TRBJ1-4,TGTGCCAGCAGTTTAAGGAGCCGGTTTAATGAAAAACTGTTTTTT,CASSLRSRFNEKLFF
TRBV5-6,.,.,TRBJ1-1,TGTGCCAGCAGCCCCGGACAGAACACTGAAGCTTTCTTT,CASSPGQNTEAFF
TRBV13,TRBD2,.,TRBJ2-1,TGTGCCAGCAGCTTAGGGATAGCGGGGGGGCCTGGTCTCTTC,CASSLGIAGGPGLF
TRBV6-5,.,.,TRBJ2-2,TGTGCCAGCAGCAGAGGGCGGGGAGCGATCGGGGAGCTGTTTTTT,CASSRGRGAIGELFF
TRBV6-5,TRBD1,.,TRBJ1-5,TGTGCCAGCAGCTACTCTCGACAGGGGCATCAGCCCCAGCATTTT,CASSYSRQGHQPQHF
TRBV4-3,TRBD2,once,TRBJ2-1,TGCGCCAGCAGCCAAGAATTGGGACTAGCGGGAGGGCTCAATGAGCAGTTCTTC,CASSQELGLAGGLNEQFF
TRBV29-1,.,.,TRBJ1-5,TGCAGCGTTGGGGGACACGGTCCGAATCAGCCCCAGCATTTT,CSVGGHGPNQPQHF
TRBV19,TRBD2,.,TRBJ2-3,TGTGCCAGTAAACTAGCGGGGACAGATACGCAGTATTTT,CASKLAGTDTQYF
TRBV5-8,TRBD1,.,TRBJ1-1,TGTGCCAGCAGCTTGGTCGGGACAGTGAACACTGAAGCTTTCTTT,CASSLVGTVNTEAFF
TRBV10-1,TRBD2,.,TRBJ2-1,TGCGCCAGCAGTGCGACCGGGGGGAGTATCAATGAGCAGTTCTTC,CASSATGGSINEQFF
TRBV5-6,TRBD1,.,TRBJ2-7,TGTGCCAGCAGCCTGGGGACAGAATACGAGCAGTACTTC,CASSLGTEYEQYF
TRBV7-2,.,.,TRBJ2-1,TGTGCCAGCAGCTTCCCCGGGGCTGATGAGCAGTTCTTC,CASSFPGADEQFF
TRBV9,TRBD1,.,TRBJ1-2,TGTGCCAGCAGCGTAGGGGGGACAGGCACTAACTATGGCTACACCTTC,CASSVGGTGTNYGYTF
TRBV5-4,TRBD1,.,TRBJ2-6,TGTGCCAGCAGCCTACAGGGGACTGGGGCCAACGTCCTGACTTTC,CASSLQGTGANVLTF
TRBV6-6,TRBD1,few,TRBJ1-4,TGTGCCAGCAGCGACAGGGGATTTAATGAAAAACTGTTTTTT,CASSDRGFNEKLFF
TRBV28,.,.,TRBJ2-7,TGTGCCAGCAGTTCCGGACAGTTTTACGAGCAGTACTTC,CASSSGQFYEQYF
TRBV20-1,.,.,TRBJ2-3,TGCAGTGCTAGAGTAAGGGATACGCAGTATTTT,CSARVRDTQYF
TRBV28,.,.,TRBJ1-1,TGTGCCAGCAGTTCTCCGGGGGGCCTGAACACTGAAGCTTTCTTT,CASSSPGGLNTEAFF
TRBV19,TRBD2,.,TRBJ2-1,TGTGCCAGTAGTCCCCAACTAGCGGGGGGGCCGATGGACTATGAGCAGTTCTTC,CASSPQLAGGPMDYEQFF
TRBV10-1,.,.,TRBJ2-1,TGCGCCAGCAGTGGTGGGCCAGCGTCCTACAATGAGCAGTTCTTC,CASSGGPASYNEQFF
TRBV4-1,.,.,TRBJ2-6,TGCGCCAGCAGCCAATTACTCGACAGTGTTCGGGGGGCCAACGTCCTGACTTTC,CASSQLLDSVRGANVLTF
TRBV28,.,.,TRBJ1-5,TGTGCCAGCAGCTATTCCGGCAATCAGCCCCAGCATTTT,CASSYSGNQPQHF
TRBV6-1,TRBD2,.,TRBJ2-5,TGTGCCAGCAGTGAACTTGCCCGGACTAGCGAGACCCAGTACTTC,CASSELARTSETQYF
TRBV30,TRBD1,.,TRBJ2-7,TGTGCCTGGAGAAAAGCCGGGACAGGGTACTCCGAGCAGTACTTC,CAWRKAGTGYSEQYF
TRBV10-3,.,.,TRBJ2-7,TGTGCCATCAGTGACGACATCATGAGCTCCTACGAGCAGTACTTC,CAISDDIMSSYEQYF